This T cell receptor (beta chain) derives from a study of spatial heterogeneity in lung cancer. Comment on this clonotype: Its specificity is not known.

Study-level results: Tumor mutation count correlated with how many alpha and beta TCRs expanded intratumorally.

Germline values: CDR1 LGHDT, CDR2 YNNKEL (reference sequence). CDR3 size: 14 residues. V lost 6 bases and J lost 6; bases outside the gene matches: 5. Each molecule of TCR cDNA was tagged with one unique molecular identifier. TCRdb reprocessed the 5' RACE reads via MiXCR and lists one record per CDR3 protein. The sample holds under 7,500 distinct CDR3 sequences, roughly 29% seen once. Time point noted: sample taken at primary tumor resection. The input material, whole RNA from tumor, nontumor lung or frozen PBMC, was sequenced unsorted. The V gene is TRBV3-1, the J gene TRBJ1-6; 7 bases fit TRBD1. This sequence was found in a male donor with early-stage non-small cell lung cancer. The input for sequencing was lung tumor tissue, taken at surgery. In DNA form, the CDR3 reads TGTGCCAGCAGACCGGGACAGTCTAATTCACCCCTCCACTTT. This translates into CASRPGQSNSPLHF.